This T cell receptor beta chain was captured in a study of blood T cell repertoires in COVID-19. Some clones are missing from TCRdb's copy, which holds only in-frame ones; the method was immunoSEQ multiplex PCR. The table records about 74,000 clones, around nine tenths of them present only once. The length of the CDR3 is 16 residues. CDR1 SGHRS and CDR2 YFSETQ come from the germline V gene. The V end was cut by 1 base, the J end by 2 bases, with 13 bases between. The sequenced sample was peripheral blood. The sequence was collected from a woman aged 80 or over with active or convalescent COVID-19. V is TRBV5-1 and J is TRBJ1-3, with a tentative D call TRBD1 (6 bases). The CDR3 DNA sequence: TGCGCCAGCAGCTTGAGGCAGGGGACGGCTGGAAACACCATATATTTT. It is translated as CASSLRQGTAGNTIYF. The full variable domain, rest sourced from reference TRBV5-1 and TRBJ1-3, is KAGVTQTPRYLIKTRGQQVTLSCSPISGHRSVSWYQQTPGQGLQFLFEYFSETQRNKGNFPGRFSGRQFSNSRSEMNVSTLELGDSALYLCASSLRQGTAGNTIYFGEGSWLTVV.